Shown below are 5 T cell receptor beta chains from a single sample sequenced in a study of CD8+ T cells in alopecia areata. Treatment of the sample: oral pan-JAK inhibitor, 5-10 mg twice daily. As the sequencing template, cDNA was produced by extracting RNA and reverse transcribing it. Profiled with immunoSEQ multiplex PCR; TCRdb holds only in-frame clones, not every one. Of roughly 110,000 clones listed, roughly 84% are singletons. This material consisted of CD8+ T cells sorted from blood, taken at week 24, from a patient treated with tofacitinib. Receptors were obtained from a human donor with alopecia areata.

The V and J genes are TRBV19 and TRBJ1-2; D ambiguous. The CDR3 length is 12 residues. CDR1 is LNHDA, CDR2 SQIVND, per germline (reference sequence). Trimming shortened V by 7 bases and J by 6 bases, and 12 bases separated the two germline ends. In DNA, the CDR3 is TGTGCCAGTATTACGCTTTTAAATGGCTACACCTTC. The encoded protein is CASITLLNGYTF.

V and J are TRBV6-5 and TRBJ2-7; tentatively, D is TRBD1 (5 bases). CDR3 length equals 14 residues. The germline V gene has CDR1 MNHEY and CDR2 SVGAGI. Trimming took off 6 bases at V and 2 bases at J, with 14 bases between the two ends. The CDR3 sequence: CASSPRQTPYEQYF. Written as DNA, the CDR3 is TGTGCCAGCAGCCCCCGACAGACCCCCTACGAGCAGTACTTC.

The V call is TRBV27, the J call TRBJ2-7; 10 bases align to TRBD2. This CDR3 is built from 16 residues. Trimming at V came to 5 bases and at J to 1 base, leaving 8 bases not matched to a gene. CDR1 MNHEY and CDR2 SMNVEV come from the germline V gene (reference sequence). The CDR3 DNA reads as TGTGCCAGCAGTCTGCTCCTAGCGGGGGTATCCTACGAGCAGTACTTC. Amino acids: CASSLLLAGVSYEQYF.

This clone was observed once. This chain links TRBV6-6 with TRBJ2-3; D not resolved. The CDR3 totals 16 residues. V shed 6 bases and J shed 9 bases, with 25 bases lying between them. In germline, CDR1 is MNHNY, CDR2 SVGAGI (reference sequence). For the CDR3, the DNA is TGTGCCAGCAGCGCCCCTTTTACTAAATTCGAATCAACGCAGTATTTT. Residues: CASSAPFTKFESTQYF.

The chain is built from TRBV4-1 and TRBJ2-3; D might be TRBD1 (6 bases). Per germline, CDR1 MGHRA and CDR2 YSYEKL. CDR3 size: 14 residues. Trimming cost V 3 bases and J 4 bases, with 11 bases left between them. The CDR3 protein is CASSQRQDPDTQYF. CDR3 bases: TGCGCCAGCAGCCAGAGACAGGATCCAGATACGCAGTATTTT.